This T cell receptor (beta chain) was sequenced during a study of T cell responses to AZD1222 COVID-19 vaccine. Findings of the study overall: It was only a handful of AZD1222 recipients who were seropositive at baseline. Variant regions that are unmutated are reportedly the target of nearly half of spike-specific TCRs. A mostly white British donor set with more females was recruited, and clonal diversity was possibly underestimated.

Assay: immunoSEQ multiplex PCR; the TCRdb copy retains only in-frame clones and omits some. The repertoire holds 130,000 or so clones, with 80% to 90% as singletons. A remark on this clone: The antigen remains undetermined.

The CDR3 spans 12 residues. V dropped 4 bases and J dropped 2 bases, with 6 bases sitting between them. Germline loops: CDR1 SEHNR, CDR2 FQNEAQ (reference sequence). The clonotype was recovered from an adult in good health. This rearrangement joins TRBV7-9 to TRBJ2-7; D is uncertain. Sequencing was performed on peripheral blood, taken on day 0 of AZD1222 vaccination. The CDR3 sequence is CASSSRAYEQYF. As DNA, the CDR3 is TGTGCCAGCAGCTCAAGGGCCTACGAGCAGTACTTC.